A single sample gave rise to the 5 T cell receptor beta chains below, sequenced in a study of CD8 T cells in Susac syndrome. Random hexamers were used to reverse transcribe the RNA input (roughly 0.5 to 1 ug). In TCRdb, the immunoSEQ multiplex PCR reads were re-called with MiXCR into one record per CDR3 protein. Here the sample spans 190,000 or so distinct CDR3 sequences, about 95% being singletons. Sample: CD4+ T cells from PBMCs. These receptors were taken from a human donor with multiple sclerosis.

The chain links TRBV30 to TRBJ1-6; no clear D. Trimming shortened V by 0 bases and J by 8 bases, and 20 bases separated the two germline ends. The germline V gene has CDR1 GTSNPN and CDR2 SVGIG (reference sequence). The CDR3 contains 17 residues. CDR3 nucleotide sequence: TGTGCCTGGAGTGTATCTAGTCTTGGGCCAAGGGATTCACCCCTCCACTTT. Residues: CAWSVSSLGPRDSPLHF.

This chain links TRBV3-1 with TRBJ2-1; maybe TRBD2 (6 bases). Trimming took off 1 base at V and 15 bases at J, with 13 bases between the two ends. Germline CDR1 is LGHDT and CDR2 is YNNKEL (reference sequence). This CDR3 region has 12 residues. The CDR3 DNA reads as TGTGCCAGCAGCCAAGGACGGGAGCGAGGGTTCTTC. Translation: CASSQGRERGFF.

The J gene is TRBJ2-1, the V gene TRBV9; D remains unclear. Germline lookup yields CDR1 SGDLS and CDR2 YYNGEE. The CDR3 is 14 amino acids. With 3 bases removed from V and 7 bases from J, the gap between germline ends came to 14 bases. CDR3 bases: TGTGCCAGCAGCGAAGGGAACGCAGAAAATGAGCAGTTCTTC. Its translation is CASSEGNAENEQFF. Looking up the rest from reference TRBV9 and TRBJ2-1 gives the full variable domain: DSGVTQTPKHLITATGQRVTLRCSPRSGDLSVYWYQQSLDQGLQFLIQYYNGEERAKGNILERFSAQQFPDLHSELNLSSLELGDSALYFCASSEGNAENEQFFGPGTRLTVL.

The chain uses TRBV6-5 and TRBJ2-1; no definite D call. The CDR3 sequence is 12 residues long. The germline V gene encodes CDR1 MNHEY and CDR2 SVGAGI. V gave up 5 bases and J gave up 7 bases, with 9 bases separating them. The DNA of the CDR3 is TGTGCCAGCAGTGAGACTGGTAATGAGCAGTTCTTC. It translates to CASSETGNEQFF.

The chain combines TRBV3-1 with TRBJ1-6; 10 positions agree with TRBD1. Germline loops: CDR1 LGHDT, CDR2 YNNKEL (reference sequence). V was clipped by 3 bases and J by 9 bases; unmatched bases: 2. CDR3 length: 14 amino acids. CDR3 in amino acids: CASSHRTGGSPLHF. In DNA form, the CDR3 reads TGTGCCAGCAGCCATCGGACAGGGGGTTCACCCCTCCACTTT.